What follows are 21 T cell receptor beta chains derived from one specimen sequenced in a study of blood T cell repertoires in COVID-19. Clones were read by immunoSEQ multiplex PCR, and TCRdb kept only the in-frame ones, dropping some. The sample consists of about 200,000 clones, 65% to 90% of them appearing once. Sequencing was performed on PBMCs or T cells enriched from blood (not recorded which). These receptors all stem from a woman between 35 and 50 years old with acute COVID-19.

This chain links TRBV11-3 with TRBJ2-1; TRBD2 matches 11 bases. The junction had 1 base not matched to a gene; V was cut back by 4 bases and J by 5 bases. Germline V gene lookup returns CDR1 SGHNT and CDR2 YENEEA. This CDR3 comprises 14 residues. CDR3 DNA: TGTGCCAGCAGCTCGGGACTAGCGGACAATGAGCAGTTCTTC. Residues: CASSSGLADNEQFF.

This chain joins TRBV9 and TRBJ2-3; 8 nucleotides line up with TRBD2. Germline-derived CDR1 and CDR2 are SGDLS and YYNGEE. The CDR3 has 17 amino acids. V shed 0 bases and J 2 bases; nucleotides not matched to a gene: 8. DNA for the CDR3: TGTGCCAGCAGCGTAGGCCCAGCGGGAGTAATCACAGATACGCAGTATTTT. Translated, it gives CASSVGPAGVITDTQYF.

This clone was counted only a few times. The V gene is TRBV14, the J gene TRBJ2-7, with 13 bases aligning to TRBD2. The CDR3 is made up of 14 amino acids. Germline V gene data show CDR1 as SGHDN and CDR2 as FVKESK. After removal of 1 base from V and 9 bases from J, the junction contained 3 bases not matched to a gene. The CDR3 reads CASSQGTSGRPQYF. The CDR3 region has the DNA TGTGCCAGCAGCCAAGGGACTAGCGGGAGACCGCAGTACTTC.

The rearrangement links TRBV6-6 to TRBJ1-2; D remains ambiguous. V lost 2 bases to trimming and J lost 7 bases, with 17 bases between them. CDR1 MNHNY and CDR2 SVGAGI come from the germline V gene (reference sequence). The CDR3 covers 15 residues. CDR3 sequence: CASSYPPQQWIGYTF. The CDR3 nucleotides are TGTGCCAGCAGTTACCCACCACAACAGTGGATTGGCTACACCTTC.

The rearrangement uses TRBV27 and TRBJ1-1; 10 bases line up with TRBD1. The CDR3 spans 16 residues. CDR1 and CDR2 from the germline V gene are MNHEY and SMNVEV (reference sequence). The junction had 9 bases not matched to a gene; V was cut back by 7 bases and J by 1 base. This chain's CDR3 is CASKGDRGRRNTEAFF. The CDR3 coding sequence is TGTGCCAGCAAAGGGGACAGGGGTAGGAGGAACACTGAAGCTTTCTTT.

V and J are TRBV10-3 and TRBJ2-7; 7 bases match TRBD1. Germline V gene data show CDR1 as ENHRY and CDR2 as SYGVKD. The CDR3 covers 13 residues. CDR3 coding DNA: TGTGCGAGACCGGGGACAGCTCTCTACGAGCAGTACTTC. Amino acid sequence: CARPGTALYEQYF.

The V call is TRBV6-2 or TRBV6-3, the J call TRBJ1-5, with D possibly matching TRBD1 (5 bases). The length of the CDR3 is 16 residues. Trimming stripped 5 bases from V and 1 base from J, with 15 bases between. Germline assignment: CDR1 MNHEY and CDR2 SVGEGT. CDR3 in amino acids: CASSIIPRQSNQPQHF. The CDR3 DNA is TGTGCCAGCAGTATTATACCTCGACAGAGCAATCAGCCCCAGCATTTT.

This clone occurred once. Here the CDR3 reads CASRRDGTGANVLTF. The CDR3 DNA is TGTGCCAGTAGAAGAGACGGGACTGGGGCCAACGTCCTGACTTTC. This chain joins TRBV19 and TRBJ2-6; D perhaps matches TRBD2 (5 bases). This CDR3 has 15 amino acids. The germline V gene encodes CDR1 LNHDA and CDR2 SQIVND (reference sequence). Trimming shortened V by 6 bases and J by 2 bases, and 11 bases separated the two germline ends.

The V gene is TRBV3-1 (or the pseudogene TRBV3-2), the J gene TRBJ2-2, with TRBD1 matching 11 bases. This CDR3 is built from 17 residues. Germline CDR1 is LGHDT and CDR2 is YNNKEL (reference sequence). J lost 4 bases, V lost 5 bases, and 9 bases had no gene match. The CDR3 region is CASSSRRTGGFTGELFF. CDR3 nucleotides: TGTGCCAGCAGCTCACGGAGGACAGGGGGCTTCACCGGGGAGCTGTTTTTT.

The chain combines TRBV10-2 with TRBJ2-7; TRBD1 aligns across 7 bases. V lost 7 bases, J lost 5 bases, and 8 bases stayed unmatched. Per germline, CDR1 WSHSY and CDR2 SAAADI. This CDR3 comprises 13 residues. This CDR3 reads CASTSRGSDEQYF. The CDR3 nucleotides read TGCGCCAGCACCTCCAGGGGGTCGGACGAGCAGTACTTC.

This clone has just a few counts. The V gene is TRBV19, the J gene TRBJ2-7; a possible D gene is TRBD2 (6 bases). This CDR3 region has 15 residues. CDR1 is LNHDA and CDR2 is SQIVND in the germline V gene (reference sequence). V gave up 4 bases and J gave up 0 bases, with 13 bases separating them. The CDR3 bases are TGTGCCAGTAGTACAAGCGGGCAATCCTCCTACGAGCAGTACTTC. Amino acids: CASSTSGQSSYEQYF.

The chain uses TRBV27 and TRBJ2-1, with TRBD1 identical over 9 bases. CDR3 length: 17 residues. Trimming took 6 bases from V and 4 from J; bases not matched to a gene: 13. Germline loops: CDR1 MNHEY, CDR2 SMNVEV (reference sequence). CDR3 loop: CASRLQGAQLGYNEQFF. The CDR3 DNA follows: TGTGCCAGCAGACTACAGGGGGCCCAACTCGGTTACAATGAGCAGTTCTTC.

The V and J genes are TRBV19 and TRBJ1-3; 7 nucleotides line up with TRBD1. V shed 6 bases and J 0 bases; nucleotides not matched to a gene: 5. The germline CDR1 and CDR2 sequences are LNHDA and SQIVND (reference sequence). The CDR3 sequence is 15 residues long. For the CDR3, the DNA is TGTGCCAGTAGCGACAGGGCGTACTCTGGAAACACCATATATTTT. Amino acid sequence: CASSDRAYSGNTIYF.

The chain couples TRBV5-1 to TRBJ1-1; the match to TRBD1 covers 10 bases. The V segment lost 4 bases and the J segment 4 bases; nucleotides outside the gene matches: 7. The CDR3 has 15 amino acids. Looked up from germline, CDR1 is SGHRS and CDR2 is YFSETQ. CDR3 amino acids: CASSQRTGGTTEAFF. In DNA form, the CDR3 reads TGCGCCAGCAGCCAGCGGACAGGGGGGACCACTGAAGCTTTCTTT. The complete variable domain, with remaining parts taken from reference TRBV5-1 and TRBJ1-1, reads KAGVTQTPRYLIKTRGQQVTLSCSPISGHRSVSWYQQTPGQGLQFLFEYFSETQRNKGNFPGRFSGRQFSNSRSEMNVSTLELGDSALYLCASSQRTGGTTEAFFGQGTRLTVV.

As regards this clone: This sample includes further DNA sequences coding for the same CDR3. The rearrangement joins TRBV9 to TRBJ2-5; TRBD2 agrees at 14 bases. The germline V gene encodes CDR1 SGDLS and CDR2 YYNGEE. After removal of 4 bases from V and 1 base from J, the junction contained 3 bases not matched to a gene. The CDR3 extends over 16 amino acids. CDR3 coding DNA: TGTGCCAGCAGCCCAGGGACTAGCGGGAGCCAAGAGACCCAGTACTTC. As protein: CASSPGTSGSQETQYF.

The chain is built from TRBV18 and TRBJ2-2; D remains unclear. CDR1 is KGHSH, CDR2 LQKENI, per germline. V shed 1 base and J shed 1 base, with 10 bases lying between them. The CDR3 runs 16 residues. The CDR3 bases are TGTGCCAGCTCACCACTTGCCCAGTTGAACACCGGGGAGCTGTTTTTT. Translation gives CASSPLAQLNTGELFF.

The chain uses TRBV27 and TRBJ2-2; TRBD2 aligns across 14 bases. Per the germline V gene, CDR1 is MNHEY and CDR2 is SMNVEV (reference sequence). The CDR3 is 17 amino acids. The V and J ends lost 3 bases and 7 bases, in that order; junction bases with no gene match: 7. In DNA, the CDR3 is TGTGCCAGCAGTTTCATGGGGACTAGCGGGAGCGGCGGGGAGCTGTTTTTT. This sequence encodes CASSFMGTSGSGGELFF.

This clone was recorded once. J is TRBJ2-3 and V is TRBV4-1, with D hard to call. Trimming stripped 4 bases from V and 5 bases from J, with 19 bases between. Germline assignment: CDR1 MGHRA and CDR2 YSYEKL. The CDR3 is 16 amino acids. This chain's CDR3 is CASSPPQAAYLDTQYF. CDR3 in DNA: TGCGCCAGCAGCCCTCCGCAAGCTGCTTATCTAGATACGCAGTATTTT.

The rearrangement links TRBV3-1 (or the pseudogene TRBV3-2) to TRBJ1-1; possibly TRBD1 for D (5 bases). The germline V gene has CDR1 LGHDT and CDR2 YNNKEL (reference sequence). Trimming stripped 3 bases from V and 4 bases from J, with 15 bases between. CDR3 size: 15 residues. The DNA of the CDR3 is TGTGCCAGCAGCCACCGCGGGGTGGGGGGCACTGAAGCTTTCTTT. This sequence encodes CASSHRGVGGTEAFF.

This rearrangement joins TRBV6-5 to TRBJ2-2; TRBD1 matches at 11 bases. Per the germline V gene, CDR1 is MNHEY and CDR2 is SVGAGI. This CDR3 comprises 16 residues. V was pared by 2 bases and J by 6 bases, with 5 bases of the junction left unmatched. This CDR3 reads CASSYAGTGGAGELFF. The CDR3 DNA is TGTGCCAGCAGTTACGCTGGGACAGGGGGGGCCGGGGAGCTGTTTTTT.

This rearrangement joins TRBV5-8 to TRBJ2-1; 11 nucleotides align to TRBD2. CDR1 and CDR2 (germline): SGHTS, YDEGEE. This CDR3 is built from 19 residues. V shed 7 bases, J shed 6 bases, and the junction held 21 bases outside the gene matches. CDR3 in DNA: TGTGCCAGCTTCCTCGGACGCCTAGCGGGAGGTCCTCCCACCAATGAGCAGTTCTTC. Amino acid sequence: CASFLGRLAGGPPTNEQFF.